This T cell receptor (beta chain) was sequenced during a study of blood T cells in healthy people across ages. The CDR3 is 13 residues long. Trimming removed 0 bases from V and 7 bases from J, with 9 bases in between. From germline, CDR1 is ENHRY and CDR2 SYGVKD. A second PCR, run for roughly 6 to 11 cycles, used a sample-barcoded 5' primer plus a J-beta primer mix. Each of the cDNA molecules was tagged by a template-switch adaptor with 12 random nucleotides. TCRdb reprocessed the 5' RACE reads via MiXCR and lists one record per CDR3 protein. Of 750,000 or so distinct CDR3 sequences in the sample, more than 20% were seen once. This sample also appeared in a second study, on T cells of mothers and their children. As that report states: There were over 10 million TCR beta CDR3 reads from each mother and around 2.9 million from each child.

This receptor was obtained from a boy aged 5-17 years in good health. The chain is built from TRBV10-3 and TRBJ1-1; no clear D. Source material: blood. CDR3 DNA sequence: TGTGCCATCAGTGAGTCCCTGATCAGTGAAGCTTTCTTT. Amino acid sequence: CAISESLISEAFF.